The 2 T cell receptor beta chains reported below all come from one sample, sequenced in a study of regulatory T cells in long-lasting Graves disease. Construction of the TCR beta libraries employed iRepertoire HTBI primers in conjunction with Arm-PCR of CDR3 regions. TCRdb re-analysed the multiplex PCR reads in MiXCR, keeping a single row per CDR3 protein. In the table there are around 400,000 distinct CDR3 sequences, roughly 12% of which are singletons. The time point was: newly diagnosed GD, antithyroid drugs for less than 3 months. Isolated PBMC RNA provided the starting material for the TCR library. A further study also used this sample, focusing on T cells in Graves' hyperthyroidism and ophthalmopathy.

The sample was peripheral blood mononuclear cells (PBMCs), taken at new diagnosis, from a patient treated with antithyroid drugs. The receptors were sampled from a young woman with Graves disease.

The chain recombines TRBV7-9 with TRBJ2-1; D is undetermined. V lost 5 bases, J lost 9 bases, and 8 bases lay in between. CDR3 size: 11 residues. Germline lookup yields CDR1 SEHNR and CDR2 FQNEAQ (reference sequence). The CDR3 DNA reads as TGTGCCAGCAGCGCCAGAGGTGAGCAGTTCTTC. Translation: CASSARGEQFF.

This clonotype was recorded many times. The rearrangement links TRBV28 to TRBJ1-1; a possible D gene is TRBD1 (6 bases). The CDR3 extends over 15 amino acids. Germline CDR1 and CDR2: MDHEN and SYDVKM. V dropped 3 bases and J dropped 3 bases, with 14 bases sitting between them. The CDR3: CASSFWGARDTEAFF. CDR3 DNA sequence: TGTGCCAGCAGTTTTTGGGGGGCGCGGGACACTGAAGCTTTCTTT.